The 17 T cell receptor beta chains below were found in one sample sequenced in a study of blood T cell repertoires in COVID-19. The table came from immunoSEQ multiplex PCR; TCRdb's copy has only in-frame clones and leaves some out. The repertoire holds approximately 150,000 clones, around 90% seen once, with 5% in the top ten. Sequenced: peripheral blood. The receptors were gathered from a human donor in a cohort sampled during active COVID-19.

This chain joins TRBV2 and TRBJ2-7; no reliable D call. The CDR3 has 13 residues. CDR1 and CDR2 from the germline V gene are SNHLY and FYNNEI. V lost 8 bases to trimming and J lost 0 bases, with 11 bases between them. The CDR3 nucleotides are TGTGCCAGCCTCTCTCCGAGCTCCTACGAGCAGTACTTC. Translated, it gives CASLSPSSYEQYF.

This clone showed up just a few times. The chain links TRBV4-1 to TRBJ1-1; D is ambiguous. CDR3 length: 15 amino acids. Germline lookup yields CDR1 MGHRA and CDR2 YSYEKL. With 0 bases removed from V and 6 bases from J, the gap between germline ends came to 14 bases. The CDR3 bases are TGCGCCAGCAGCCAAGATGAAATTGGGAGGGCTGAAGCTTTCTTT. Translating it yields CASSQDEIGRAEAFF.

The CDR3 protein is CASSEWRGRTDTQYF. In DNA, the CDR3 is TGTGCCAGCAGTGAGTGGCGGGGGAGAACAGATACGCAGTATTTT. The chain employs TRBV6-1 and TRBJ2-3, with 7 bases aligning to TRBD2. Germline-derived CDR1 and CDR2 are MNHNS and SASEGT. This CDR3 contains 15 residues. The V gene end was trimmed by 3 bases and the J gene end by 3 bases; junction bases not matched to a gene: 6.

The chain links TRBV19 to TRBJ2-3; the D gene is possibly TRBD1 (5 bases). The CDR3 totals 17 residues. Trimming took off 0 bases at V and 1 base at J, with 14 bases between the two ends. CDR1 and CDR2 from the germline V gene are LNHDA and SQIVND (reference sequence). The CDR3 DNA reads TGTGCCAGTAGTATAGATCCTAACAGGAGCCGCACAGATACGCAGTATTTT. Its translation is CASSIDPNRSRTDTQYF.

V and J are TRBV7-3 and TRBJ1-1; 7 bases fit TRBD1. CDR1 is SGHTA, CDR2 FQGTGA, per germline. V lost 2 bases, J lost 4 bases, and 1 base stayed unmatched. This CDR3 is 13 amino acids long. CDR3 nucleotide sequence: TGTGCCAGCAGCTTACAGGGGGGCACTGAAGCTTTCTTT. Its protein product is CASSLQGGTEAFF.

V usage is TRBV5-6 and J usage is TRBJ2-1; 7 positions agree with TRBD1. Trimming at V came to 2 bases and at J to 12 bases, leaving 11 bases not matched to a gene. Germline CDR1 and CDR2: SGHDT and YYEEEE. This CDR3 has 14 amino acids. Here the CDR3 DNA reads TGTGCCAGCAGCTTCGGACAGGCCTCCCTCAGGCAGTTCTTC. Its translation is CASSFGQASLRQFF.

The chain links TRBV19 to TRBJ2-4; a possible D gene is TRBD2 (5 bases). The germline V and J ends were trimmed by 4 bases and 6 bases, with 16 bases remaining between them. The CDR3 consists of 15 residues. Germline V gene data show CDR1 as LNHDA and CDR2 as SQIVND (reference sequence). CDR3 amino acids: CASSTGAEFRNIQYF. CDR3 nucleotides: TGTGCCAGTAGTACCGGAGCGGAATTTAGAAACATTCAGTACTTC.

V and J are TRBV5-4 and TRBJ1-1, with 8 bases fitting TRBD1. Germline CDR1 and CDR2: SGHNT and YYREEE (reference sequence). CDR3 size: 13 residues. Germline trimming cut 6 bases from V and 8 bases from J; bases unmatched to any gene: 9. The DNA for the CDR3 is TGTGCCAGCAAAGGGCAGGGGGCAACCGAAGCTTTCTTT. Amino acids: CASKGQGATEAFF.

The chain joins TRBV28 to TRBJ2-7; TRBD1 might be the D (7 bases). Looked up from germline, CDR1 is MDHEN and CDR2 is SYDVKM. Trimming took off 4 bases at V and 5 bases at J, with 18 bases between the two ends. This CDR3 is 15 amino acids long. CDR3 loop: CASSSRTAGGNEQYF. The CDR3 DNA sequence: TGTGCCAGCAGTTCACGAACGGCAGGGGGGAACGAGCAGTACTTC.

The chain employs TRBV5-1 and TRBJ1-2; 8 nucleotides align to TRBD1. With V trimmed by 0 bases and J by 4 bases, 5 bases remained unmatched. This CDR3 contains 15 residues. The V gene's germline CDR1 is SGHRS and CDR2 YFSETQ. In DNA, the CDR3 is TGCGCCAGCAGCTTGGACAGGACAGGGTCCTATGGCTACACCTTC. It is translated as CASSLDRTGSYGYTF.

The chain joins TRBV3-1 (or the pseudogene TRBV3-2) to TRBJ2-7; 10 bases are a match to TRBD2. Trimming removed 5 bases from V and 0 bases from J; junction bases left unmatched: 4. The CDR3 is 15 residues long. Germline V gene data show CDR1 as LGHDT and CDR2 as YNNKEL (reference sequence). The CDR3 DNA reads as TGTGCCAGCAGCAGAACTAGCGGGACCTCCTACGAGCAGTACTTC. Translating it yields CASSRTSGTSYEQYF.

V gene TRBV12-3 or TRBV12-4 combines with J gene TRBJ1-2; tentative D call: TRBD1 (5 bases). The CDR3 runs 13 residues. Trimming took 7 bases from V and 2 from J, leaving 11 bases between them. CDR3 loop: CASNHGGNYGYTF. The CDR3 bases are TGTGCCAGCAACCACGGGGGGAACTATGGCTACACCTTC.

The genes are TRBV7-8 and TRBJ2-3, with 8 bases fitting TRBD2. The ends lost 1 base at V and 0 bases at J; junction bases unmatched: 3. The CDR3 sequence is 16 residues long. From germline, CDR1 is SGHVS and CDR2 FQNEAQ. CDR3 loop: CASSLVVAGSTDTQYF. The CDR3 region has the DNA TGTGCCAGCAGCTTAGTTGTAGCGGGGAGCACAGATACGCAGTATTTT.

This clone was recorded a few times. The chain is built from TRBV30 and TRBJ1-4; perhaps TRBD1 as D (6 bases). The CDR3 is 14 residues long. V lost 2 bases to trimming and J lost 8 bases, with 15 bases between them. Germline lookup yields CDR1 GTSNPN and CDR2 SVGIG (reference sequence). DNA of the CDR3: TGTGCCTGGAGTCCCGGTCCAGGGGCGGAAAAACTGTTTTTT. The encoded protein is CAWSPGPGAEKLFF.

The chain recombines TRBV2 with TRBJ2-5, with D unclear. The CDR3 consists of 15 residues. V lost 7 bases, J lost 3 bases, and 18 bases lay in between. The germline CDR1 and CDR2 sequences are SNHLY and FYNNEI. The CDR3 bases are TGTGCCAGCAATAGTGCCAGGCGCGTGAAAGAGACCCAGTACTTC. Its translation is CASNSARRVKETQYF.

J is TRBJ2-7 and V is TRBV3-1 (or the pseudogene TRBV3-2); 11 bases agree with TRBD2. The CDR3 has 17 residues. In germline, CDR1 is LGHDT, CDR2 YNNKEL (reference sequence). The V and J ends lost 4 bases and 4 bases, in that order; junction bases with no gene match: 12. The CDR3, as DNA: TGTGCCAGCAGCCCTCGCCCGACTAGCGGGGAGGTATACGAGCAGTACTTC. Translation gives CASSPRPTSGEVYEQYF.

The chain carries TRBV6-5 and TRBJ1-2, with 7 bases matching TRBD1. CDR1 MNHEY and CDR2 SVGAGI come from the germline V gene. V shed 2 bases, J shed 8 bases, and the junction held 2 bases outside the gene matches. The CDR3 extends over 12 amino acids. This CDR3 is CASSYQGGGYTF. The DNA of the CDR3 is TGTGCCAGCAGTTACCAGGGGGGAGGCTACACCTTC.